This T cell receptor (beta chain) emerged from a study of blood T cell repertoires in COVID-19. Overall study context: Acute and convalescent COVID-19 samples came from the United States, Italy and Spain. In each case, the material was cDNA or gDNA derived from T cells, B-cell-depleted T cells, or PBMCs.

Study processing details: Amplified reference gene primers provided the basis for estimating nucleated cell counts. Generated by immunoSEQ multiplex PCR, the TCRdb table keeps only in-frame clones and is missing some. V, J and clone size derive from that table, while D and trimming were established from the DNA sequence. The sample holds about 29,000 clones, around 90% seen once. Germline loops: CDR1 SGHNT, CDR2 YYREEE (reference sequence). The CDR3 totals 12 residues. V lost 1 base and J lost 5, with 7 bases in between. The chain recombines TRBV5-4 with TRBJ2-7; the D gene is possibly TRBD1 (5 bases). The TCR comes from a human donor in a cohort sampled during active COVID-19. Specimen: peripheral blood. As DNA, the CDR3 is TGTGCCAGCAGCTTGAAAGGGGACGAGCAGTACTTC. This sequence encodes CASSLKGDEQYF. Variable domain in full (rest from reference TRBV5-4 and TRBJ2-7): ETGVTQSPTHLIKTRGQQVTLRCSSQSGHNTVSWYQQALGQGPQFIFQYYREEENGRGNFPPRFSGLQFPNYSSELNVNALELDDSALYLCASSLKGDEQYFGPGTRLTVT.